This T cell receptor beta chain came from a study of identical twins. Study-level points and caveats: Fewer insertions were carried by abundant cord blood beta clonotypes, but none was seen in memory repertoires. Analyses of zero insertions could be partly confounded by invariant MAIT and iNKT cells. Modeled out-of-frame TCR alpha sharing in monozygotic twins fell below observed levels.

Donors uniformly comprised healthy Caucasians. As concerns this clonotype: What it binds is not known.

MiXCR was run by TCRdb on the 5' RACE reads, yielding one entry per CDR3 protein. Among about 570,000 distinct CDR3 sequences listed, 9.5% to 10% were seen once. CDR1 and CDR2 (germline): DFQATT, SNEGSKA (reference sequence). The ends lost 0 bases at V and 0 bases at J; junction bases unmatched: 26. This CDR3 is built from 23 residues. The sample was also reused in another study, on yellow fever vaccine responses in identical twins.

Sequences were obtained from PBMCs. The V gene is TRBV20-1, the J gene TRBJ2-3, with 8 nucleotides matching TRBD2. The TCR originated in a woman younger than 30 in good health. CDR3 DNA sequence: TGCAGTGCTAGAGATGCGGGACCGGGGCCTAGCGGGCATAAAACCACTAGCACAGATACGCAGTATTTT. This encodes CSARDAGPGPSGHKTTSTDTQYF.